Sequencing of this T cell receptor (beta chain) was carried out in a study of glioma-infiltrating T cells. Comment on this clonotype: Its antigen is as yet unknown. This may stem from a read error, because a much larger clone lies one nucleotide away.

TCR alpha and beta CDR3 regions were amplified from RNA using iRepertoire nested multiplex PCR. Tissue mRNA or PBMC total RNA, about 85-400 ng, went into one-step reverse transcription and amplification. MiXCR, run by TCRdb on the multiplex PCR reads, gives a single entry per CDR3 protein. The sample gives 110,000 or so distinct CDR3 sequences, less than 30% of which show up once; roughly 37% is in the top ten. The study, taken as a whole, reports: CDR3 overlap between tissue and blood was very small. Above-expected tissue-blood divergence occurred in all gliomas, most in low-grade ones.

V shed 4 bases and J shed 1 base, with 14 bases lying between them. Per the germline V gene, CDR1 is SGHDN and CDR2 is FVKESK. This CDR3 is 15 amino acids long. The chain is built from TRBV14 and TRBJ2-7; TRBD1 or TRBD2 may be the D gene (6 bases each). The sequence was collected from a human donor with low-grade glioma or glioblastoma, undergoing nonglioma brain surgery, or in good health (not recorded which). Sequences were obtained from glioma tissue, nonneoplastic brain tissue, or PBMCs (not recorded which). This CDR3 is CASSPWGRGSYEQYF. The CDR3 region has the DNA TGTGCCAGCAGCCCCTGGGGGCGGGGATCCTACGAGCAGTACTTC.